This is a list of T cell receptor beta chains from one sample in a study of cytomegalovirus exposure and HLA in healthy donors. Repertoires were generated with immunoSEQ multiplex PCR, while TCRdb's copy carries only in-frame clones and drops some. The sample lists approximately 130,000 clones; about four fifths were seen once. The sample was PBMCs. These receptors came from a woman in her 40s in good health and CMV-seronegative. Both conserved end residues are part of each CDR3. D genes are given only for firm matches. Not all rows give a size; the values are once, few, many and, for expanded clones, a class.

V	length	J	size	D	DNA	CDR3
TRBV9	12	TRBJ1-1	NA	NA	TGTGCCGGCAGCGGAACCAGTACTGAAGCTTTCTTT	CAGSGTSTEAFF
TRBV5-6	15	TRBJ1-6	NA	NA	TGTGCCAGCAGCCTCGGGGGGCAGGTTAATTCACCCCTCCACTTT	CASSLGGQVNSPLHF
TRBV5-5	14	TRBJ2-7	NA	NA	TGTGCCAGCAGCCTGTTTGGCACCTCCTACGAGCAGTACTTC	CASSLFGTSYEQYF
TRBV5-6	15	TRBJ2-5	NA	NA	TGTGCCAGCAGCTTCCCAAGGGGTCTTTGGGAGACCCAGTACTTC	CASSFPRGLWETQYF
TRBV5-1	17	TRBJ1-2	few	TRBD1	TGCGCCAGCAGCTTGGGTAGTTTAGGGGGCGAGGACTATGGCTACACCTTC	CASSLGSLGGEDYGYTF
TRBV14	15	TRBJ2-7	NA	NA	TGTGCCAGCAGCCAAGATCCTAGGGGGATCTACGAGCAGTACTTC	CASSQDPRGIYEQYF
TRBV29-1	14	TRBJ1-1	NA	TRBD1	TGCAGCGCCACTCCGGGACAGGGTATCACTGAAGCTTTCTTT	CSATPGQGITEAFF
TRBV9	14	TRBJ2-1	NA	NA	TGTGCCAGCAGCGTAGGGGGGGAGGACAATGAGCAGTTCTTC	CASSVGGEDNEQFF
TRBV7-9	15	TRBJ1-4	NA	TRBD1	TGTGCCAGCAGCTCTAGAGGACAGGGTGGAGAAAAACTGTTTTTT	CASSSRGQGGEKLFF
TRBV2	15	TRBJ1-2	NA	NA	TGTGCCAGCAGGAAAACCCCGACGGAGGGCTATGGCTACACCTTC	CASRKTPTEGYGYTF
TRBV7-8	14	TRBJ1-1	few	NA	TGTGCCAGCAGCTTAGTCTCTCCGAACACTGAAGCTTTCTTT	CASSLVSPNTEAFF
TRBV7-6	18	TRBJ2-5	NA	TRBD2	TGTGCCAGCAGCTTAGTCACTACTAGCGGGGGTTATCAAGAGACCCAGTACTTC	CASSLVTTSGGYQETQYF
TRBV2	13	TRBJ2-3	once	NA	TGTGCCAGCAGTTCCCTTAGCATCGATACGCAGTATTTT	CASSSLSIDTQYF
TRBV7-9	13	TRBJ1-5	NA	NA	TGTGCCAGCAGCCTCACAGGGAAACAGCCCCAGCATTTT	CASSLTGKQPQHF
TRBV14	15	TRBJ2-1	NA	NA	TGTGCCAGCAGCCAAGCTTATGGCAGTTCCAATGAGCAGTTCTTC	CASSQAYGSSNEQFF
TRBV27	16	TRBJ2-7	NA	TRBD1	TGTGCCAGCAGTTTAGCCGGGACAGGGGTCTCCTACGAGCAGTACTTC	CASSLAGTGVSYEQYF
TRBV27	15	TRBJ2-7	NA	TRBD1	TGTGCCAGCAGTCCCCGACAGGGGCCCCGGGGCGAGCAGTACTTC	CASSPRQGPRGEQYF
TRBV7-9	15	TRBJ2-2	few	NA	TGTGCCAGCAGCTTAGTTGTCAGGGGCACCGGGGAGCTGTTTTTT	CASSLVVRGTGELFF
TRBV2	13	TRBJ2-5	NA	NA	TGTGCCAGCAGGCGGGGTCGCCAAGAGACCCAGTACTTC	CASRRGRQETQYF
TRBV7-9	15	TRBJ1-2	NA	TRBD1	TGTGCCAGCAGCCCACAGGGGGCTAAGAACTATGGCTACACCTTC	CASSPQGAKNYGYTF
TRBV4-1	15	TRBJ1-1	NA	NA	TGCGCCAGCAGCTCACGGGGAGGGGGGAACACTGAAGCTTTCTTT	CASSSRGGGNTEAFF
TRBV28	18	TRBJ2-7	once	TRBD2	TGTGCCAGCAGTCAACCGGGACTAGCGGGAGCTAGCTCCTACGAGCAGTACTTC	CASSQPGLAGASSYEQYF
TRBV19	14	TRBJ1-2	NA	TRBD1	TGTGCCAGTAGTTGGACAGGGAAATTGGATGGCTACACCTTC	CASSWTGKLDGYTF
TRBV5-6	12	TRBJ2-3	NA	NA	TGTGCCAGCAGCTTGGCGGCAGATACGCAGTATTTT	CASSLAADTQYF
TRBV4-1	16	TRBJ1-2	NA	TRBD1	TGCGCCAGCAGCCAAGAAAGCCAGGGGGCCCTCTATGGCTACACCTTC	CASSQESQGALYGYTF
TRBV29-1	15	TRBJ2-1	NA	NA	TGCAGCGTTGGGGTGTTGACAACAAAGTACAATGAGCAGTTCTTC	CSVGVLTTKYNEQFF
TRBV19	13	TRBJ2-3	NA	NA	TGTGCCAGTAGCCCTAGAGTCACAGATACGCAGTATTTT	CASSPRVTDTQYF
TRBV7-9	15	TRBJ1-1	few	TRBD1	TGTGCCAGCAGCTTAGAGGGACAAGGGGGCGGTGAAGCTTTCTTT	CASSLEGQGGGEAFF
TRBV6-6	13	TRBJ1-2	NA	NA	TGTGCCATCGCAGCGAACCCTAACTATGGCTACACCTTC	CAIAANPNYGYTF
TRBV2	18	TRBJ2-7	NA	TRBD2	TGTGCCAGCAGTCCGCCGGGGGGGCGGACGGCCCCACGTTACGAGCAGTACTTC	CASSPPGGRTAPRYEQYF
TRBV7-9	15	TRBJ2-2	once	TRBD2	TGTTCCAGCAGCTCTCCTAGCGGATACACCGGGGAGCTGTTTTTT	CSSSSPSGYTGELFF
TRBV2	16	TRBJ2-3	NA	TRBD2	TGTGCCAGCAGCGGAGGACTAGCGGCAGAACAAGATACGCAGTATTTT	CASSGGLAAEQDTQYF
TRBV11-2	14	TRBJ2-7	NA	NA	TGTGCCAGCAGCTTAGTAGCGGACGCCTACGAGCAGTACTTC	CASSLVADAYEQYF
TRBV4-2	15	TRBJ1-2	few	TRBD1	TGTGCCAGCAGCCAAGACCGAGACAGGGTGGAGGGCTACACCTTC	CASSQDRDRVEGYTF
TRBV6-1	16	TRBJ1-4	once	NA	TGTGCCAGCAGTGACCTTCGGGGGGCGCTGGGTGAAAAACTGTTTTTT	CASSDLRGALGEKLFF
TRBV28	17	TRBJ2-6	few	TRBD1	TGTGCCAGCAGTCCCCGGGACAGGGGCTTTGGGGCCAACGTCCTGACTTTC	CASSPRDRGFGANVLTF
TRBV5-4	14	TRBJ2-5	NA	TRBD2	TGTGCCAGCAGGCAGCGGGGGGCCGGGGAGACCCAGTACTTC	CASRQRGAGETQYF
TRBV28	15	TRBJ1-1	NA	TRBD1	TGTGCCAGCAGTTTCGATCGGGACAGAGCCACTGAAGCTTTCTTT	CASSFDRDRATEAFF
TRBV29-1	13	TRBJ1-2	NA	NA	TGCAGCGTTGAAGACAGGGGTAACTATGGCTACACCTTC	CSVEDRGNYGYTF
TRBV13	13	TRBJ2-7	once	NA	TGTGCCAGCAGCCCCCGGTCCCCCTACGAGCAGTACTTC	CASSPRSPYEQYF
TRBV7-6	15	TRBJ2-2	once	NA	TGTGCCAGCAGCCACAAGCGCTCTTGGGCCGGGGAGCTGTTTTTT	CASSHKRSWAGELFF
TRBV6-1	15	TRBJ1-5	few	TRBD1	TGTGCCAGCAGGAAGACAGGGGGCGAACATCAGCCCCAGCATTTT	CASRKTGGEHQPQHF
TRBV18	13	TRBJ1-1	NA	NA	TGTGCCAGCTCACCAGGGGCAAACACTGAAGCTTTCTTT	CASSPGANTEAFF
TRBV7-9	15	TRBJ2-7	NA	NA	TGTGCCAGCAGCCCTACTAGGACCACCTCCTACGAGCAGTACTTC	CASSPTRTTSYEQYF